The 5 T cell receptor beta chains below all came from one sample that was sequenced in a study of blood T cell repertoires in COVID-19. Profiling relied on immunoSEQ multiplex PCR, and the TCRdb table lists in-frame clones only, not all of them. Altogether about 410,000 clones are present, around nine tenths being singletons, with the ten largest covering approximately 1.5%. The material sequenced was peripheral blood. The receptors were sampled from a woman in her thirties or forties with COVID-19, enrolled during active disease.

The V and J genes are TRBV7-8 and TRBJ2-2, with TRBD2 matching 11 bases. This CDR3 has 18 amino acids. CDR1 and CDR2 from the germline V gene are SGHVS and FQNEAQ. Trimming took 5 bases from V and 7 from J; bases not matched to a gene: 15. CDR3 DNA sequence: TGTGCCAGCAGCCTCTTGGCCCGTAGACTAGCGGGGATCGGGGAGCTGTTTTTT. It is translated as CASSLLARRLAGIGELFF.

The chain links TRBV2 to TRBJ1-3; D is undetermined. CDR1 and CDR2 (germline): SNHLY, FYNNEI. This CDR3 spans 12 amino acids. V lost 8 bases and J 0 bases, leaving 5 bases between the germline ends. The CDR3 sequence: CASLYSGNTIYF. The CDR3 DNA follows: TGTGCCAGCTTATACTCTGGAAACACCATATATTTT.

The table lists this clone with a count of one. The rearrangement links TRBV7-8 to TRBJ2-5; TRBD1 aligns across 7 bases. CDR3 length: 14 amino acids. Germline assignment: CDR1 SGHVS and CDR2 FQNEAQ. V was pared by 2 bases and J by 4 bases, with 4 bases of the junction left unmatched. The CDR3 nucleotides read TGTGCCAGCAGCTTAACGGCAGGGGGAGAGACCCAGTACTTC. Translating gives CASSLTAGGETQYF.

The CDR3 region has the DNA TGTGCCAGCAGTTCGTCGGGACTATTAGACAATGAGCAGTTCTTC. This encodes CASSSSGLLDNEQFF. V and J are TRBV28 and TRBJ2-1, with TRBD2 matching 7 bases. The CDR3 extends over 15 amino acids. V lost 4 bases, J lost 5 bases, and 8 bases stayed unmatched. CDR1 MDHEN and CDR2 SYDVKM come from the germline V gene.

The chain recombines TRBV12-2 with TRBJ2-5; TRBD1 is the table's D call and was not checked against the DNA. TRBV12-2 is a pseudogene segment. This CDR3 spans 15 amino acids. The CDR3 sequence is CASRFIGTGQETQYF. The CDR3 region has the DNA TGTGCAAGTCGCTTTATTGGGACAGGGCAAGAGACCCAGTACTTC.